This T cell receptor beta chain was recorded in a study of cytomegalovirus exposure and HLA in healthy donors. The PCR employed 60 Vbeta primers together with 13 Jbeta primers. The data were produced by immunoSEQ multiplex PCR, yet TCRdb's version contains in-frame clones alone and is incomplete. Altogether over 70,000 clones are present, approximately 78% being singletons, with the ten largest covering around 2.5%. V was pared by 2 bases and J by 0 bases, with 11 bases between. CDR1 SGHTA and CDR2 FQGNSA come from the germline V gene. CDR3 length: 15 amino acids. The source material was PBMCs. The rearrangement joins TRBV7-2 to TRBJ2-7; D might be TRBD1 (6 bases). This TCR was recovered from a male donor in good health and CMV-seropositive. CDR3 in DNA: TGTGCCAGCAGCTTAACCGGACAGAGCTCCTACGAGCAGTACTTC. Amino acid sequence: CASSLTGQSSYEQYF.